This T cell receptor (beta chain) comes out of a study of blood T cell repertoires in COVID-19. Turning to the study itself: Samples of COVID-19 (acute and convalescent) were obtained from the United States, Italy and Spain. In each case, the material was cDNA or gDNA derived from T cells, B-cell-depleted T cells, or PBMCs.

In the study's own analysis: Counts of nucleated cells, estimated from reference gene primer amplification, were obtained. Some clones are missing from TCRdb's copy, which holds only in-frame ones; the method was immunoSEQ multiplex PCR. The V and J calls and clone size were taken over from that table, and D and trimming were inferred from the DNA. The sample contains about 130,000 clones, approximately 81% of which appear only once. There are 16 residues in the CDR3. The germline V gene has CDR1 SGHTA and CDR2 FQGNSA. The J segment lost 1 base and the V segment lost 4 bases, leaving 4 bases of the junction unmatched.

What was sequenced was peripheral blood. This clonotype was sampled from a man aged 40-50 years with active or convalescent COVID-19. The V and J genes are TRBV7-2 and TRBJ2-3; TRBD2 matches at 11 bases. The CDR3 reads CASSSGLAAGTDTQYF. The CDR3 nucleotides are TGTGCCAGCAGCTCGGGACTAGCGGCCGGCACAGATACGCAGTATTTT.